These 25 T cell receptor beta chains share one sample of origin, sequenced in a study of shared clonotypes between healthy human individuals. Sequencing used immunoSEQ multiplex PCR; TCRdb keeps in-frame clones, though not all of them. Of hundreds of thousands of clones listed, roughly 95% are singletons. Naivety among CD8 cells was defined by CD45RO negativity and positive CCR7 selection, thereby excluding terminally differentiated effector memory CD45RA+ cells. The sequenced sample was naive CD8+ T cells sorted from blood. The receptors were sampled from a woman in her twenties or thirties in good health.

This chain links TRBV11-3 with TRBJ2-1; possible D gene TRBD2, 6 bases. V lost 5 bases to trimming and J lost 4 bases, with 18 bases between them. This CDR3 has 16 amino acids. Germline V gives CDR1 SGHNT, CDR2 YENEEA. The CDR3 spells CASSPGSGRDYNEQFF. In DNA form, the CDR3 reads TGTGCCAGCAGCCCGGGGTCCGGGAGAGATTACAATGAGCAGTTCTTC.

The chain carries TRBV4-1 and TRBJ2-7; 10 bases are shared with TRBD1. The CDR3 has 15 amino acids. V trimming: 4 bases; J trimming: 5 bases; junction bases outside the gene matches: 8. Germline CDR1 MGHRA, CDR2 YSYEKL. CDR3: CASSPQDRGSDEQYF. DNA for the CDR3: TGCGCCAGCAGCCCTCAGGACAGGGGGTCCGACGAGCAGTACTTC.

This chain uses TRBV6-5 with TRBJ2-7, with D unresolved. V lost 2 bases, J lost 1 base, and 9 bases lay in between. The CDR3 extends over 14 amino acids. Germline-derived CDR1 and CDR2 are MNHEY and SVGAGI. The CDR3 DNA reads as TGTGCCAGCAGTTACAGGGCTGTTTCCTACGAGCAGTACTTC. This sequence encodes CASSYRAVSYEQYF.

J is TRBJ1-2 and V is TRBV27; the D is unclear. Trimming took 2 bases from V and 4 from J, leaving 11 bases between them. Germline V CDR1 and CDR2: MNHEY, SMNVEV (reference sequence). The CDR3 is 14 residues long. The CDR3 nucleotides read TGTGCCAGCAGTTTAGGGAACGGATTCTATGGCTACACCTTC. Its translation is CASSLGNGFYGYTF.

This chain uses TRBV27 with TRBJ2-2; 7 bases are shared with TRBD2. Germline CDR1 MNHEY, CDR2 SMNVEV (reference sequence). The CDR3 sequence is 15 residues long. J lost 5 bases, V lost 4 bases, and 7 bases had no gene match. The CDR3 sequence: CASSWWGGQTGELFF. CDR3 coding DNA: TGTGCCAGCAGTTGGTGGGGGGGTCAAACCGGGGAGCTGTTTTTT.

The CDR3: CASSTGFNTGELFF. The CDR3 DNA sequence: TGTGCCAGTAGTACAGGTTTTAACACCGGGGAGCTGTTTTTT. The chain is built from TRBV19 and TRBJ2-2; D is uncertain. Germline V gene sequence: CDR1 LNHDA, CDR2 SQIVND (reference sequence). V was cut by 4 bases and J by 2 bases, with 8 bases left in between. The CDR3 is made up of 14 amino acids.

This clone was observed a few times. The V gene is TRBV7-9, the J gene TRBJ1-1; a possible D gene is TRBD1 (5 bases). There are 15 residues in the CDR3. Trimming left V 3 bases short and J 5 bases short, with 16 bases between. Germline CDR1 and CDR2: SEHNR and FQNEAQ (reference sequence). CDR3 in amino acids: CASSLSQGPGTEAFF. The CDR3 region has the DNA TGTGCCAGCAGCTTGAGCCAGGGCCCGGGAACTGAAGCTTTCTTT.

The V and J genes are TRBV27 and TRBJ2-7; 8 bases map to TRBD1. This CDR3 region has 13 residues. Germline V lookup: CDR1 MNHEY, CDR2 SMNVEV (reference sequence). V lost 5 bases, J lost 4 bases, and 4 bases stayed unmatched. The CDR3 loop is CASSLRDRYEQYF. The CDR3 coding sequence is TGTGCCAGCAGTCTTCGGGACAGGTACGAGCAGTACTTC.

CDR3 sequence (DNA): TGTGCCAGCACCTCTCCTACGGGAGGGCCAGGGGAGCAGTACTTC. It specifies CASTSPTGGPGEQYF. This sequence joins TRBV27 and TRBJ2-7; 8 bases are shared with TRBD2. CDR1 and CDR2 from the germline V gene are MNHEY and SMNVEV (reference sequence). The CDR3 extends over 15 amino acids. The V gene end was trimmed by 7 bases and the J gene end by 7 bases; junction bases not matched to a gene: 15.

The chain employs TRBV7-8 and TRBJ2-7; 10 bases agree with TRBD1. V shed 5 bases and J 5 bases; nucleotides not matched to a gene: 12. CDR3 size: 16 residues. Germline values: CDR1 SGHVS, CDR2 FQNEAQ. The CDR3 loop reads CASSPGGTGDFDEQYF. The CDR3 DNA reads TGTGCCAGCAGCCCCGGAGGGACAGGGGATTTCGACGAGCAGTACTTC.

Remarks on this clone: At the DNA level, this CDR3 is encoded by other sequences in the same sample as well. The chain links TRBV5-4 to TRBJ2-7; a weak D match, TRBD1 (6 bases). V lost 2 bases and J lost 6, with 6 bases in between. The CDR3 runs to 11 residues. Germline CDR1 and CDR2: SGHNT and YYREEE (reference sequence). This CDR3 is CASSLGGEQYF. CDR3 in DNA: TGTGCCAGCAGCTTAGGGGGCGAGCAGTACTTC.

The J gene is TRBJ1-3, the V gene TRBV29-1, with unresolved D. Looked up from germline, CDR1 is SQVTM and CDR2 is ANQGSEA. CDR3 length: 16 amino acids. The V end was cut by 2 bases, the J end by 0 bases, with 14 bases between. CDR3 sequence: CSVEPLHPNSGNTIYF. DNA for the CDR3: TGCAGCGTTGAACCCCTGCACCCGAACTCTGGAAACACCATATATTTT.

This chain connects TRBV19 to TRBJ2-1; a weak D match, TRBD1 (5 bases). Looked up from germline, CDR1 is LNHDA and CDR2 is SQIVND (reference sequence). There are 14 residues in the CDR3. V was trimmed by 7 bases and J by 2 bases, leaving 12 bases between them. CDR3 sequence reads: CASTIQATYNEQFF. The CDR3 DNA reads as TGTGCCAGTACGATACAGGCAACCTACAATGAGCAGTTCTTC.

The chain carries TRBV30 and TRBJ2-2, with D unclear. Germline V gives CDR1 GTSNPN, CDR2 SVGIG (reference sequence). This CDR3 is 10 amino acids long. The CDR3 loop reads CAGDTGELFF. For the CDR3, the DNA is TGTGCGGGCGACACCGGGGAGCTGTTTTTT.

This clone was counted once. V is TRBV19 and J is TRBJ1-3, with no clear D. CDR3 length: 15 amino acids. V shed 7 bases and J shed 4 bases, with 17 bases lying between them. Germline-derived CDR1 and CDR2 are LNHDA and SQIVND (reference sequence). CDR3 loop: CASTGAVGSGNTIYF. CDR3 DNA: TGTGCCAGTACCGGTGCGGTTGGGTCCGGAAACACCATATATTTT.

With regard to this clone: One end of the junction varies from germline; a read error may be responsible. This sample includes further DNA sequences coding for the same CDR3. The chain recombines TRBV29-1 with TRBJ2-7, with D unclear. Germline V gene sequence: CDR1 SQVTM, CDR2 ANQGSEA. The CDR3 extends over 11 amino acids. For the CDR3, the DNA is TGCAGCGTTAAAGATTCCTACGAGCAGTACTTC. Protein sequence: CSVKDSYEQYF.

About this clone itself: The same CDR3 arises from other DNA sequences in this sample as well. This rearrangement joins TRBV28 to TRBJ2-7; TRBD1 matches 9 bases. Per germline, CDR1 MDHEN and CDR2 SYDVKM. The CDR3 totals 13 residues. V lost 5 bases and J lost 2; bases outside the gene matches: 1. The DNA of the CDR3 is TGTGCCAGCAGTGGGACAGGGACCTACGAGCAGTACTTC. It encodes CASSGTGTYEQYF.

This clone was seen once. The CDR3 sequence is CASSVGYGYTF. The CDR3 nucleotides are TGTGCCAGCAGTGTGGGGTATGGCTACACCTTC. The chain joins TRBV28 to TRBJ1-2; D remains unclear. The CDR3 is 11 amino acids. V gave up 5 bases and J gave up 5 bases, with 6 bases separating them. Germline CDR1 and CDR2: MDHEN and SYDVKM.

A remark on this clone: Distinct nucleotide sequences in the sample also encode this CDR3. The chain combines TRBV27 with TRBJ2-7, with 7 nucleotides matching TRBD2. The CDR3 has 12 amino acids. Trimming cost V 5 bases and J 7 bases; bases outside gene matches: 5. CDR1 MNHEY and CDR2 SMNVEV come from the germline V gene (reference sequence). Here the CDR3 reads CASSTTGGEQYF. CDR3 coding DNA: TGTGCCAGCAGTACCACGGGAGGAGAGCAGTACTTC.

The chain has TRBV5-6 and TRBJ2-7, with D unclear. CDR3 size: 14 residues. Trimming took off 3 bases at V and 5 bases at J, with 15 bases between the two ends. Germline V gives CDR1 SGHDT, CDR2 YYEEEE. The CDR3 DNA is TGTGCCAGCAGCTGGGGATTGGGGTCCCACGAGCAGTACTTC. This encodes CASSWGLGSHEQYF. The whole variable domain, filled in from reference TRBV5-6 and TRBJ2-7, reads DAGVTQSPTHLIKTRGQQVTLRCSPKSGHDTVSWYQQALGQGPQFIFQYYEEEERQRGNFPDRFSGHQFPNYSSELNVNALLLGDSALYLCASSWGLGSHEQYFGPGTRLTVT.

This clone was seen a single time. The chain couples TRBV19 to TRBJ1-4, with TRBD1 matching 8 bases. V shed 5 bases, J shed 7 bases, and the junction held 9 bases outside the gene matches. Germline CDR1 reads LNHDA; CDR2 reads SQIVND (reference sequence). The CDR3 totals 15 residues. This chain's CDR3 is CASSVPGQASEKLFF. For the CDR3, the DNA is TGTGCCAGTAGTGTTCCGGGACAGGCAAGTGAAAAACTGTTTTTT.

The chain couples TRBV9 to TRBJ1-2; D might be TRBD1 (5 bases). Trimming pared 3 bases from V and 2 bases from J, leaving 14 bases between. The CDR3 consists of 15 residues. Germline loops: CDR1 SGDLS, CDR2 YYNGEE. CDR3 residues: CASSALRETNYGYTF. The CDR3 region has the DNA TGTGCCAGCAGCGCCCTCAGGGAAACCAACTATGGCTACACCTTC.

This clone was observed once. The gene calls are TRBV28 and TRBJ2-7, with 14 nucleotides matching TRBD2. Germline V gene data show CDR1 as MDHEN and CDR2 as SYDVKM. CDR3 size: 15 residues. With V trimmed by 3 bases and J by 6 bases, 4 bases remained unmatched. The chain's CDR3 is CASSLQGLAGVEQYF. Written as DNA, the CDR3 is TGTGCCAGCAGTTTGCAGGGACTAGCGGGAGTCGAGCAGTACTTC.

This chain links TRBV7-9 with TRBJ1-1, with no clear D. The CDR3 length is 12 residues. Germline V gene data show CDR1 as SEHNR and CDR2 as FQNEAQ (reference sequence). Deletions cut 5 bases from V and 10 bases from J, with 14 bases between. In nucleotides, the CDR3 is TGTGCCAGCAGCCCGGACTGGGGTGGAGCTTTCTTT. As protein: CASSPDWGGAFF.

CDR3 nucleotide sequence: TGTGCCAGCAGCTTGTCAGGTAATCAGCCCCAGCATTTT. It codes for CASSLSGNQPQHF. The genes are TRBV7-2 and TRBJ1-5; D unresolved. Germline values: CDR1 SGHTA, CDR2 FQGNSA. This CDR3 spans 13 amino acids. V lost 3 bases and J lost 4, with 7 bases in between.